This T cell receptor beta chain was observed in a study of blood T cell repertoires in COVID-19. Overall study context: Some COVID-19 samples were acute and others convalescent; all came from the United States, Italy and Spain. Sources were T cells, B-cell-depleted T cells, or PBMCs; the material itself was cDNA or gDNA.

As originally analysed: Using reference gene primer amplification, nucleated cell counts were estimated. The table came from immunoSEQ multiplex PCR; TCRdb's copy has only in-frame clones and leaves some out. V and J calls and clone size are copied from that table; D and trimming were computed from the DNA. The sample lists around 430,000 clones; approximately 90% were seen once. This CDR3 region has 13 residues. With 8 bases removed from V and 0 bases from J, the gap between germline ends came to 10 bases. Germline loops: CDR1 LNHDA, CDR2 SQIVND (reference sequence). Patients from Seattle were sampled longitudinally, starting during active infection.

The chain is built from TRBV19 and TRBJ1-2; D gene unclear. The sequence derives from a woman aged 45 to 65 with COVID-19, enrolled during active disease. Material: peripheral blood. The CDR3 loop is CASQLRTNYGYTF. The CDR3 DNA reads TGTGCCAGTCAACTCCGAACTAACTATGGCTACACCTTC.